Listed below are T cell receptor beta chains from one sample, sequenced in a study of T cells after posttransplantation cyclophosphamide. This table comes from immunoSEQ multiplex PCR, and its TCRdb copy is limited to in-frame clones, with some not included. The sample has around 34,000 clones, none seen only once. What was sequenced was PBMCs. The receptors were sampled from a woman between 45 and 65 years old in good health and a related stem cell transplant donor. Both conserved end residues are part of each CDR3. Clone size is stated in some rows and not others, as once, few, many or a class when expanded.

clone_size v_call cdr3_aa
many TRBV7-2 CASSFTGSGAGAFF
many TRBV30 CAWSVLSGGNQPQHF
many TRBV6-5 CASSYGQEPGNTIYF
many TRBV5-1 CASSFDRGEYTF
many TRBV7-6 CASSSSGRWDEQFF
many TRBV7-9 CASSPNTTGYLRNEQFF
few TRBV4-1 CTSSQRLAANQETQYF
many TRBV27 CASQQGTADTQYF
many TRBV27 CASSGLGGNEQFF
many TRBV7-2 CASSLIPTVPSYNEQFF
many TRBV11-2 CASSLRTGAWNTEAFF
- TRBV2 CASSGLAGGLETQYF
many TRBV24-1 CATSDIHEGNQPQHF
medium-sized TRBV10-3 CAISVSGTSGGSSYNEQFF
many TRBV19 CASSVSSTFEAFF
many TRBV27 CASSLSPGLAGGADTQYF
few TRBV5-4 CASSLIPLAGDFTGQLFF
many TRBV12-3/TRBV12-4 CASTPRTGSHGYTF
many TRBV19 CASSIKQGRDYNEQFF
many TRBV14 CASSQDWGTGYEQYF
many TRBV4-3 CASSSSWQNTEAFF
few TRBV28 CASSRGWGGELFF
few TRBV18 CASSLSTTGQGSNQPQHF
many TRBV7-2 CASSSLAGGYYEQYF
few TRBV27 CASRGHPLLNYGYTF
many TRBV6-4 CASKRTANTEAFF
few TRBV11-3 CASTLLAGGSGELFF
many TRBV4-2 CASSQGDGTGREKLFF
- TRBV30 CAWSVAGAGGYTF
many TRBV5-4 CASSLAGVEGYTF
many TRBV5-1 CASSSIPGQQETQYF
many TRBV10-3 CAISVTGHISDNEQFF
- TRBV19 CASSMAGTGYTF
few TRBV7-9 CASSPTGAFTDTQYF
many TRBV7-2 CASSRGRASSYNEQFF
many TRBV9 CASSVGASGLLYEQYF